These T cell receptor beta chains were read from a single sample in a study of control samples from healthy donors and cancer patients. Using immunoSEQ multiplex PCR, the repertoire was profiled, and TCRdb retains in-frame clones only, with some absent. This repertoire shows roughly 92,000 clones, 70% to 90% found once; its top ten account for about 1.3%. The specimen sequenced was blood. These receptors were collected from a woman aged 45 to 65 in good health. The CDR3 runs from the conserved cysteine through the conserved F or W. The D gene is left open where the match is weak. For some rows the clone size is stated as once, few or many, or as a class when expanded; others skip it.

d_call,clone_size,j_call,v_call,cdr3_aa,cdr3_nt
TRBD2,once,TRBJ2-1,TRBV19,CASRKLSGRADEQFF,TGTGCCAGCCGGAAACTTAGCGGGAGGGCGGATGAGCAGTTCTTC
NA,NA,TRBJ1-1,TRBV7-2,CASSLEPLWGTEAFF,TGTGCCAGCAGCTTAGAACCCCTATGGGGCACTGAAGCTTTCTTT
NA,once,TRBJ2-5,TRBV21-1,CASSKERTGGQETQYF,TGTGCCAGCAGCAAAGAGAGGACAGGGGGCCAAGAGACCCAGTACTTC
TRBD2,NA,TRBJ2-1,TRBV7-8,CASSRTSGSLGSYNEQFF,TGTGCCAGCAGCCGGACTAGCGGGAGTCTGGGGTCCTACAATGAGCAGTTCTTC
TRBD1,few,TRBJ1-1,TRBV25-1,CASSAGQGNTEAFF,TGTGCCAGCAGTGCTGGACAGGGGAACACTGAAGCTTTCTTT
NA,NA,TRBJ1-1,TRBV2,CASAVLVNTEAFF,TGTGCCAGTGCTGTACTGGTGAACACTGAAGCTTTCTTT
TRBD1,NA,TRBJ2-2,TRBV19,CASRPGTGNTGELFF,TGTGCCAGTAGGCCCGGGACAGGTAACACCGGGGAGCTGTTTTTT
NA,NA,TRBJ2-3,TRBV7-3,CASSLQLQDTQYF,TGTGCCAGCAGCCTCCAGTTGCAGGATACGCAGTATTTT
NA,NA,TRBJ1-2,TRBV28,CALEGSSGYTF,TGTGCCCTGGAAGGGAGTTCTGGCTACACCTTC
TRBD1,NA,TRBJ2-1,TRBV5-1,CASQTGTGGKHEQFF,TGCGCCAGTCAAACCGGGACAGGGGGAAAGCATGAGCAGTTCTTC
TRBD1,NA,TRBJ1-4,TRBV5-1,CASNAGGVGEKLFF,TGCGCCAGCAACGCAGGGGGAGTGGGTGAAAAACTGTTTTTT
TRBD2,NA,TRBJ2-1,TRBV18,CASSPLAGGPARTYNEQFF,TGTGCCAGCTCACCTTTAGCGGGAGGGCCCGCTAGGACCTACAATGAGCAGTTCTTC
NA,NA,TRBJ1-2,TRBV28,CASLGPDRSTYYGYTF,TGTGCCAGCCTTGGGCCGGACAGATCTACCTATTATGGCTACACCTTC
TRBD1,NA,TRBJ1-1,TRBV19,CASSLRQGEGNTEAFF,TGTGCCAGTAGTTTAAGACAGGGCGAGGGAAACACTGAAGCTTTCTTT